The rows below give T cell receptor beta chains drawn from one sample of a study of blood T cell repertoires in COVID-19. The table came from immunoSEQ multiplex PCR; TCRdb's copy has only in-frame clones and leaves some out. In the table there are over 100,000 clones, 75% to 90% of which are singletons. Sequencing was carried out using peripheral blood. The receptors derive from a man aged 55 to 70 with COVID-19, enrolled during active disease. The CDR3 runs from the conserved cysteine through the conserved F or W. A D gene is named only where the DNA matches it firmly. Clone size is shown for a subset of rows, as once, few, many or a class of expanded clone.

J gene | V gene | clone size | D gene | CDR3 DNA | CDR3 protein
TRBJ2-5 | TRBV7-9 | . | . | TGTGCCAGCAGCTTAGCGCACGGGGAAGAGACCCAGTACTTC | CASSLAHGEETQYF
TRBJ1-4 | TRBV5-1 | once | . | TGCGCCAGCAGCTTGGCTGGCGGCATTAATGAAAAACTGTTTTTT | CASSLAGGINEKLFF
TRBJ2-7 | TRBV6-5 | . | TRBD1 | TGTGCCAGCAGTATCGGACAGGCCTCCTACGAGCAGTACTTC | CASSIGQASYEQYF
TRBJ2-2 | TRBV2 | . | TRBD2 | TGTGCCAGCAGGGGACTAACCACCGGGGAGCTGTTTTTT | CASRGLTTGELFF
TRBJ1-3 | TRBV12-3/TRBV12-4 | . | . | TGTGCCAGCAGTTCTTTCAGAGGGAACACCATATATTTT | CASSSFRGNTIYF
TRBJ1-1 | TRBV2 | few | . | TGTGCCAGCAGCCCGGGTCCCCTGAACACTGAAGCTTTCTTT | CASSPGPLNTEAFF
TRBJ1-2 | TRBV4-1 | few | . | TGCGCCAGCAGCCAAGATAGCGGGGGGCAGGGCTATGGCTACACCTTC | CASSQDSGGQGYGYTF
TRBJ2-3 | TRBV19 | once | . | TGTGCCAGTTCAACCTCCGGACGGGGGGATACGCAGTATTTT | CASSTSGRGDTQYF
TRBJ1-1 | TRBV11-2 | . | . | TGTGCCAGCAGCTACGGTGTGAACACTGAAGCTTTCTTT | CASSYGVNTEAFF
TRBJ1-4 | TRBV7-2 | . | . | TGTGCCAGCAGTCAAAGCAGGGCGAGTGAAAAACTGTTTTTT | CASSQSRASEKLFF
TRBJ1-1 | TRBV7-9 | . | . | TGTGCCAGCAGCTCCCAGGGCAAGGCCACTGAAGCTTTCTTT | CASSSQGKATEAFF
TRBJ1-2 | TRBV14 | . | . | TGTGCCAGCAGCCAAGAGGAGGTATACTATGGCTACACCTTC | CASSQEEVYYGYTF
TRBJ1-2 | TRBV5-5 | . | . | TGTGCCAGCAGCTTGTCCTCCCAGGGTCTGGATGGCTACACCTTC | CASSLSSQGLDGYTF
TRBJ2-1 | TRBV29-1 | once | . | TGCAGCGTCCGACAGTTTGAGCAGTTCTTC | CSVRQFEQFF
TRBJ1-5 | TRBV10-3 | . | . | TGTGCCATCCGTTCGGGGGTCGGACAGCCCCAGCATTTT | CAIRSGVGQPQHF